This entry features one TCR beta chain sequence. It has no known antigen specificity. No quality values exist for individual bases; no much larger clone is one base distant. Distinct nucleotide sequences in the sample also encode this CDR3. Clipping removes 5 bases from V and 0 bases from J, with 1 as the unmatched junction base count. Taken from the germline V gene, the CDR1 and CDR2 loops are MDHEN and SYDVKM. The CDR3, from cysteine to phenylalanine, totals 15 residues. Kept here is only the CDR3 DNA, which spans 45 bases and is read in frame from base 1. The data were obtained in a study of OX40 agonist ivuxolimab in advanced cancers. Study-level background: Ivuxolimab, which targeted the costimulatory receptor OX40 (CD134), was an agonistic, fully human IgG2 monoclonal antibody. Partial responses occurred in three dose-escalation patients: two with cutaneous melanoma and one with hepatocellular carcinoma. The monotherapy dose-escalation portion (N = 52 patients) of the phase I ivuxolimab trial is reported in the paper. The dose-escalation cohort was about 83% male with a mean age of approximately 59 years, ranging from roughly 20 to 80. Prior anti-PD-1, anti-PD-L1 or anti-CTLA-4 therapy was permitted, and checkpoint inhibitors had been received by under 50% of dose-escalation patients. Intravenous ivuxolimab was administered to patients every 2 weeks at six dose levels: 0.01, 0.1, 0.3, 1.5, 3 and 10 mg/kg. Among the 52 dose-escalation patients, about 19 had hepatocellular carcinoma, approximately 15 melanoma, 9 renal cell carcinoma and 9 head and neck cancer. Peripheral TCRbeta sequencing aimed to test whether ivuxolimab altered TCR sequence diversity and caused clonal T-cell expansion. The research as a whole found: In the 0.1-3.0 mg/kg groups, partial responders had among the lowest normalized peripheral clonal expansion, particularly in CD8+ T cells. Low levels of normalized T-cell clonal expansion were also shown by some nonresponding patients. On average, CD8+ T cells showed more expanded clones than CD4+ T cells after ivuxolimab. At doses of 0.1 to 3.0 mg/kg, clonal expansion of both CD4+ and CD8+ blood T cells was observed from baseline to week 6. Antigen specificity was not determined for the clonally expanded peripheral T cells.

The trial excluded patients who had a history of autoimmune disease or were on systemic immunosuppression. Peripheral blood for TCR sequencing was collected from all dose cohorts at baseline, on cycle 4 day 1, and on cycle 7 day 1. Samples were obtained from an open-label, multicenter, first-in-human phase I dose-escalation trial of ivuxolimab. Adults with locally advanced or metastatic melanoma, renal cell, hepatocellular, or head and neck squamous cell carcinoma were enrolled in the trial. CD4+ and CD8+ T cells were sorted separately from peripheral blood before TCR sequencing. For sequencing of the TCRbeta CDR3 region, genomic DNA was extracted from the sorted cells. TCRbeta CDR3 regions were sequenced using the immunoSEQ Assay. In TCRdb, the immuneACCESS table is reduced to in-frame sequences with V and J assigned. These tables do not hold every clone; where another copy was compared, an unresolved V gene accounts for under half, and the others remain unexplained. The table for this sample lists some 100,000 clones; 84% of them were counted only once. The ten largest clones add up to around 1.1% of the sample.

The receptor's source is an adult with an advanced solid tumor such as melanoma, head and neck, liver or kidney cancer. The chain employs TRBV28 and TRBJ2-6; 7 bases in the junction line up with TRBD1. The sequenced sample was CD4+ or CD8+ T cells sorted from blood, obtained in a trial of the OX40 agonist ivuxolimab. In nucleotide form, the sequence is TGTGCCAGCAGTCGGGACAGCTCTGGGGCCAACGTCCTGACTTTC. This translates into CASSRDSSGANVLTF.